The T cell receptor beta chain under discussion was sequenced for a study of CD8 T cells in ankylosing spondylitis. Study-level results: It appeared that ankylosing spondylitis blood was characterized by a TCR beta motif of under ten highly homologous variants.

As concerns this clonotype: Its specificity is unknown.

In germline, CDR1 is LGHNA, CDR2 YSLEER. V lost 4 bases to trimming and J lost 5 bases; unmatched junction nucleotides: 13. This CDR3 is 17 amino acids long. TCRdb called the 5' RACE reads again in MiXCR, with one record for every CDR3 protein. The sample carries approximately 300,000 distinct CDR3 sequences, around 20% recorded once. The origin of this receptor is a female donor with ankylosing spondylitis or in good health (not recorded which). J is TRBJ2-1 and V is TRBV4-3; 8 bases map to TRBD2. Sequencing was done on a sample of blood, either unsorted or a sorted T cell fraction (not recorded which). The chain's CDR3 is CASSPHPPGGKNNEQFF. CDR3 sequence (DNA): TGCGCCAGCAGCCCACACCCCCCGGGAGGGAAAAACAATGAGCAGTTCTTC.